The 3 T cell receptor beta chains below all came from one sample that was sequenced in a study of identifying expanded T cells in peripheral blood. The assay was immunoSEQ multiplex PCR, and TCRdb's table has in-frame clones only and misses some. The data hold some 65,000 clones, with around 81% observed a single time. Sequences were obtained from blood. Receptor source: a person aged 18 to 75 in good health.

The J gene is TRBJ1-2, the V gene TRBV6-1; D ambiguous. Germline values: CDR1 MNHNS, CDR2 SASEGT. The germline V and J ends were trimmed by 2 bases and 6 bases, with 13 bases remaining between them. CDR3 length: 14 residues. CDR3 sequence: CASSERAAFDGYTF. CDR3 in DNA: TGTGCCAGCAGTGAAAGGGCAGCATTCGATGGCTACACCTTC.

This sequence joins TRBV28 and TRBJ2-5; tentatively, D is TRBD1 (6 bases). The CDR3 sequence is 13 residues long. V was clipped by 4 bases and J by 6 bases, with 12 bases between them. Germline CDR1 and CDR2: MDHEN and SYDVKM. CDR3 region: CASSSGAAKTQYF. For the CDR3, the DNA is TGTGCCAGCAGTTCAGGGGCTGCTAAGACCCAGTACTTC. Based on the CDR3 plus reference TRBV28 and TRBJ2-5, the full variable domain is DVKVTQSSRYLVKRTGEKVFLECVQDMDHENMFWYRQDPGLGLRLIYFSYDVKMKEKGDIPEGYSVSREKKERFSLILESASTNQTSMYLCASSSGAAKTQYFGPGTRLLVL.

This chain connects TRBV9 to TRBJ1-3; tentatively, D is TRBD1 (6 bases). The CDR3 runs 16 residues. Trimming pared 0 bases from V and 1 base from J, leaving 11 bases between. The germline V gene encodes CDR1 SGDLS and CDR2 YYNGEE. The CDR3: CASSVAGARSGNTIYF. In DNA, the CDR3 is TGTGCCAGCAGCGTAGCGGGGGCGCGATCTGGAAACACCATATATTTT.